The TCR beta chain described here comes from a study of PD-L1 blockade in urothelial cancer (TCRdb year 2017). Study-level background: Therapy was started in about 2014 for all patients, and atezolizumab 1,200 mg was administered intravenously every 3 weeks. Progression-free survival longer than 6 months counted as durable clinical benefit, and TCR features were additionally tested against both progression-free and overall survival. In the same patients who had TCR sequencing, pretreatment tumors also underwent whole exome sequencing and RNA sequencing. An ECOG performance status of 0 or 1 was recorded for the patients, and 0 to 3 prior chemotherapy regimens had been received by the patients. Durable clinical benefit was achieved by nine patients and was not achieved by 20 patients. About 90% of the roughly 29 patients were identified as males with urothelial cancer of bladder origin, and a prior smoking history was reported by 18 of 29 patients. Pretreatment tumor samples, along with matched peripheral blood serially collected before and after atezolizumab treatment, were subjected to TCR sequencing. Twenty-nine patients had pretreatment blood TCR-seq, about 25 had at least one posttreatment blood collection, and about 25 had tumor TCR-seq. Blood samples were analyzed 3 weeks after the start of treatment (second dose) and 6 weeks after the start of treatment. Blood samples gave median yields of approximately 130,000 T cells and around 88,000 unique TCRs, along with a median clonality of 0.080. Somatic, immune and clinical correlates of response to PD-L1 blockade with atezolizumab in urothelial cancer were the focus of an exploratory multi-omic analysis.

The sample's time point label is to be understood as: pretreatment peripheral blood. The cohort included 29 patients with locally advanced or metastatic urothelial carcinoma who were treated at Memorial Sloan Kettering on a trial protocol. Peripheral blood mononuclear cells were collected pretreatment and during treatment, at between 1 and 8 total time points per patient. The Qiagen DNeasy Blood extraction kit was used to purify genomic DNA from total PBMCs and tumor samples. PBMCs were collected pretreatment and during treatment and were isolated and stored as previously described. Remarks on this clone: Its antigen has not been determined. Qualities for individual bases were not recorded, and no much larger clone is one base off.

The V end gives up 3 bases and the J end 5 bases, leaving 2 bases in the junction not matched to a gene. The germline V gene (reference sequence) provides CDR1 SSHAT and CDR2 FNYEAQ. The CDR3 starts with the cysteine, ends with the phenylalanine, and has 14 residues. Only CDR3 DNA remains: 42 bases, in frame from the first base. Each PCR received spiked-in synthetic TCR analog templates so that absolute template abundance could be estimated from read counts. The immunoSEQ assay used bias-controlled V and J gene primers to amplify TCRbeta CDR3 regions from genomic DNA. Sequencing of rearranged TCRbeta segments was performed at approximately 20X coverage. In the authors' own workflow: Clustering was used to correct sequencing errors, and CDR3s were annotated against IMGT so that V, D and J genes could be assigned. Out-of-frame and stop-codon sequences were excluded, and only productive TCRbeta rearrangements were used in downstream analyses. To compute clonality, Shannon entropy was normalized by the log of the number of unique productive sequences and then subtracted from one. Clones differing between time points or between blood and tumor were identified using Fisher's exact test with Benjamini-Hochberg correction, with an adjusted p below 0.01 applied as the threshold. This immuneACCESS table, as held by TCRdb, lists in-frame sequences with V and J called but not all clones. Of the missing ones, under half trace to an unresolved V gene in checked studies; the others have no known cause. The V and J calls and clone size come from that table; D and trimming were worked out from the DNA. This sample holds approximately 50,000 clones; more than 80% were observed only once. The ten largest clones represent 1% to 1.5% of the sample.

Overall study results and their limits: Patients with durable benefit showed greater expansion of tumor-associated TCR clones in peripheral blood 3 weeks after starting treatment (n of about 20, p = 0.022). Because the sample size was small (n ≈ 28) and many of the analyses were exploratory, the results are meant to be hypothesis-generating. Improved progression-free and overall survival was associated with having pretreatment peripheral blood TCR clonality below the median.

The chain joins TRBV7-7 to TRBJ2-3; 10 of the junction bases match TRBD1. This material consisted of PBMCs, taken around atezolizumab (anti-PD-L1) treatment. The origin of this receptor is a man over 45 with urothelial cancer. The DNA sequence is as follows: TGTGCCAGCAGCTTTGGGACAGGGGAAGATACGCAGTATTTT. Its translation is CASSFGTGEDTQYF.